This TCR beta chain was profiled in a study of T cell repertoires in cytomegalovirus infection. About the study: Alongside well-studied HLA-B-restricted CMV epitopes, recently identified HLA-C-restricted CMV epitopes were also used. It was the public TCR beta signatures that indicated both CMV infection and matching HLA type.

Germline CDR1 and CDR2: MNHEY and SVGAGI. The V end was cut by 0 bases, the J end by 6 bases, with 11 bases between. The CDR3 spans 14 residues. TCRdb re-called the reads with MiXCR, one entry per CDR3 protein. The table records some 590,000 distinct CDR3 sequences, 40% of them present only once. The study's findings and limits: HLA-C-restricted, CMV-specific TCR beta clonotypes were dominant ex vivo. Summed frequency of public TCR beta families distinguished CMV carriers with the relevant HLA.

Notes on this clonotype: No antigen is known for it.

This material consisted of cultured PBMCs, taken from culture after CMV antigen stimulation. The chain carries TRBV6-5 and TRBJ1-2; D is ambiguous. This TCR derives from a human donor in good health (CMV status not recorded). Some clones in this sample may be carry-over from other donors' samples. Here the CDR3 reads CASSYSNGFHGYTF. The CDR3 nucleotides read TGTGCCAGCAGTTACTCGAACGGATTCCATGGCTACACCTTC.